One and the same sample provided the 2 T cell receptor beta chains below, sequenced in a study of cytomegalovirus exposure and HLA in healthy donors. Assay used: immunoSEQ multiplex PCR; TCRdb lists only in-frame clones, some missing. The sample carries 220,000 or so clones, roughly 84% recorded once. The sequencing input was PBMCs. The receptors were gathered from a woman between 18 and 29 years old in good health and CMV-seropositive.

V usage is TRBV27 and J usage is TRBJ2-1; 10 bases fit TRBD2. Germline V CDR1 and CDR2: MNHEY, SMNVEV (reference sequence). V lost 2 bases, J lost 5 bases, and 9 bases stayed unmatched. CDR3 size: 17 residues. This chain's CDR3 is CASSLPVTSGKHNEQFF. For the CDR3, the DNA is TGTGCCAGCAGTTTACCGGTCACTAGCGGGAAACACAATGAGCAGTTCTTC.

The rearrangement links TRBV10-3 to TRBJ2-3; 7 positions match TRBD2. The germline V gene has CDR1 ENHRY and CDR2 SYGVKD. V lost 5 bases and J lost 0; bases outside the gene matches: 2. The CDR3 consists of 14 residues. This CDR3 reads CAISPSGSTDTQYF. CDR3 DNA: TGTGCCATCAGTCCTAGCGGTAGCACAGATACGCAGTATTTT.